This entry lists 29 T cell receptor beta chains sequenced from one sample in a study of chemoradiotherapy in HPV16-positive cancers. Produced via immunoSEQ multiplex PCR; TCRdb's table is partial and in-frame only. This sample has some 10,000 clones; around 81% occur once, and the top ten carry around 2.8%. The sequences come from blood, collected from a patient who underwent chemoradiotherapy. The receptor source for this set is a human donor with HPV-associated anogenital cancer.

V gene TRBV4-2 combines with J gene TRBJ2-3, with D maybe TRBD1 (5 bases). Germline V gene sequence: CDR1 LGHNA, CDR2 YNFKEQ. CDR3 length equals 16 residues. V was pared by 0 bases and J by 3 bases, with 13 bases between. CDR3 bases: TGTGCCAGCAGCCAAGATTCGGTGGCAGGGACAGATACGCAGTATTTT. It codes for CASSQDSVAGTDTQYF.

J is TRBJ2-1 and V is TRBV19, with a tentative D call TRBD2 (7 bases). The V gene lost 2 bases and the J gene lost 6 bases, with 14 bases spanning the gap. In germline, CDR1 is LNHDA, CDR2 SQIVND (reference sequence). The CDR3 covers 15 residues. The CDR3 is CASSITSGGINEQFF. The CDR3 DNA follows: TGTGCCAGTAGTATAACTTCGGGGGGCATCAATGAGCAGTTCTTC. Using reference TRBV19 and TRBJ2-1 for the parts outside the CDR3, the full variable domain is DGGITQSPKYLFRKEGQNVTLSCEQNLNHDAMYWYRQDPGQGLRLIYYSQIVNDFQKGDIAEGYSVSREKKESFPLTVTSAQKNPTAFYLCASSITSGGINEQFFGPGTRLTVL.

The genes are TRBV14 and TRBJ2-2; no definite D call. CDR1 and CDR2 from the germline V gene are SGHDN and FVKESK. The CDR3 consists of 14 residues. The V end lost 1 base, the J end lost 7 bases, and 10 bases lay between the germline ends. The CDR3 region has the DNA TGTGCCAGCAGCCAAGTGTTAAGGCTCGGGGAGCTGTTTTTT. This codes for CASSQVLRLGELFF. Complete variable domain (other parts from reference TRBV14 and TRBJ2-2): EAGVTQFPSHSVIEKGQTVTLRCDPISGHDNLYWYRRVMGKEIKFLLHFVKESKQDESGMPNNRFLAERTGGTYSTLKVQPAELEDSGVYFCASSQVLRLGELFFGEGSRLTVL.

This sequence joins TRBV21-1 and TRBJ2-2. TRBV21-1 is recorded as a pseudogene. The CDR3 is 15 residues long. CDR3 sequence: CASSKVALNTGELFF. CDR3 DNA sequence: TGTGCCAGCAGCAAAGTGGCCCTAAACACCGGGGAGCTGTTTTTT.

The J gene is TRBJ2-1, the V gene TRBV4-1, with D possibly being TRBD1 or TRBD2 (5 bases each). The V end was cut by 1 base, the J end by 7 bases, with 17 bases between. The CDR3 length is 16 residues. Germline V CDR1 and CDR2: MGHRA, YSYEKL. CDR3 coding DNA: TGCGCCAGCAGCCAAGTCGCCGGCCCCGAGGGGAATGAGCAGTTCTTC. It specifies CASSQVAGPEGNEQFF.

The chain uses TRBV7-7 and TRBJ1-3, with 9 bases identical to TRBD1. Germline loops: CDR1 SSHAT, CDR2 FNYEAQ (reference sequence). The CDR3 loop spans 15 amino acids. J lost 4 bases, V lost 5 bases, and 6 bases had no gene match. CDR3 sequence (DNA): TGTGCCAGCAGCAAGGGACAGGGAGCCGGAAACACCATATATTTT. Its translation: CASSKGQGAGNTIYF.

The V call is TRBV28, the J call TRBJ1-1; weak D call: TRBD1 (5 bases). The CDR3 spans 16 residues. Germline V gene lookup returns CDR1 MDHEN and CDR2 SYDVKM. The V gene lost 8 bases and the J gene lost 1 base, with 20 bases spanning the gap. Written as DNA, the CDR3 is TGTGCCAGCGCACAAACGGTGGAGGGGCCGAACACTGAAGCTTTCTTT. Translation gives CASAQTVEGPNTEAFF. Full variable domain (missing parts from reference TRBV28 and TRBJ1-1): DVKVTQSSRYLVKRTGEKVFLECVQDMDHENMFWYRQDPGLGLRLIYFSYDVKMKEKGDIPEGYSVSREKKERFSLILESASTNQTSMYLCASAQTVEGPNTEAFFGQGTRLTVV.

The genes are TRBV9 and TRBJ2-3; maybe TRBD2 (6 bases). The V end lost 0 bases, the J end lost 0 bases, and 11 bases lay between the germline ends. The CDR3 has 16 amino acids. Germline lookup yields CDR1 SGDLS and CDR2 YYNGEE. CDR3 coding DNA: TGTGCCAGCAGCGTAGACAATCGGGGGAGCACAGATACGCAGTATTTT. Amino acids: CASSVDNRGSTDTQYF.

The rearrangement uses TRBV6-5 and TRBJ2-3; either TRBD1 or TRBD2 may fit D (5 bases each). The CDR3 totals 14 residues. CDR1 and CDR2 from the germline V gene are MNHEY and SVGAGI. V lost 2 bases, J lost 0 bases, and 6 bases lay in between. CDR3 protein: CASSYGGSTDTQYF. The CDR3 DNA follows: TGTGCCAGCAGTTACGGGGGTAGCACAGATACGCAGTATTTT.

The V gene is TRBV7-3, the J gene TRBJ2-7; the D gene could be TRBD1 or TRBD2 (6 bases each). CDR1 SGHTA and CDR2 FQGTGA come from the germline V gene. Deletions cut 5 bases from V and 4 bases from J, with 18 bases between. This CDR3 has 15 amino acids. The CDR3 region is CASSLGGHRRYEQYF. CDR3 in DNA: TGTGCCAGCAGCCTTGGGGGGCATCGAAGGTACGAGCAGTACTTC.

The V gene is TRBV5-1, the J gene TRBJ1-2; D gene unclear. Germline CDR1 is SGHRS and CDR2 is YFSETQ. CDR3 length: 13 amino acids. V shed 1 base and J shed 4 bases, with 8 bases lying between them. This CDR3 is CASSLNEGYGYTF. The CDR3, as DNA: TGCGCCAGCAGCTTGAACGAGGGCTATGGCTACACCTTC.

V is TRBV7-6 and J is TRBJ2-1; unclear D gene. CDR3 size: 13 residues. The ends were cut back, 3 bases at V and 2 bases at J, with 5 bases in the middle. Germline-derived CDR1 and CDR2 are SGHVS and FNYEAQ. Written as DNA, the CDR3 is TGTGCCAGCAGCTTGAGCACCTACAATGAGCAGTTCTTC. Translated: CASSLSTYNEQFF.

The chain joins TRBV7-9 to TRBJ2-7; TRBD2 matches at 7 bases. This CDR3 is built from 16 residues. The germline V gene has CDR1 SEHNR and CDR2 FQNEAQ (reference sequence). V lost 0 bases and J lost 0; bases outside the gene matches: 5. This CDR3 is CASSLAGGQLSYEQYF. For the CDR3, the DNA is TGTGCCAGCAGCTTAGCGGGAGGGCAGCTCTCCTACGAGCAGTACTTC.

This chain joins TRBV7-6 and TRBJ1-4; D is unresolved. This CDR3 spans 16 amino acids. CDR1 SGHVS and CDR2 FNYEAQ come from the germline V gene. V lost 5 bases to trimming and J lost 0 bases, with 13 bases between them. CDR3 DNA: TGTGCCAGCAGCCGATGGATGACGGCAACTAATGAAAAACTGTTTTTT. Translated, it gives CASSRWMTATNEKLFF.

This chain joins TRBV5-1 and TRBJ2-3; D gene uncertain. CDR1 is SGHRS and CDR2 is YFSETQ in the germline V gene. V dropped 4 bases and J dropped 4 bases, with 13 bases sitting between them. This CDR3 has 14 residues. CDR3 coding DNA: TGCGCCAGCAGCCCATCCTTCGGCGCAGATACGCAGTATTTT. Translating gives CASSPSFGADTQYF.

In regard to this clone: Relative to the germline gene, one junction end is altered; a read error may explain this. CDR3 in amino acids: CASSGTGGLNTEAFF. The CDR3 bases are TGTGCCAGCAGCGGGACAGGCGGGCTGAATACTGAAGCTTTCTTT. This chain joins TRBV2 and TRBJ1-1; 8 bases are a match to TRBD1. Germline CDR1 reads SNHLY; CDR2 reads FYNNEI. The CDR3 contains 15 residues.

The CDR3 spells CASSWQTGDDYGYTF. The CDR3 DNA reads as TGCGCCAGCAGCTGGCAAACAGGGGATGACTATGGCTACACCTTC. V is TRBV5-1 and J is TRBJ1-2; 7 bases fit TRBD1. Trimming removed 3 bases from V and 3 bases from J; junction bases left unmatched: 8. The germline gives CDR1 SGHRS, CDR2 YFSETQ. CDR3 size: 15 residues. The whole variable domain, filled in from reference TRBV5-1 and TRBJ1-2, reads KAGVTQTPRYLIKTRGQQVTLSCSPISGHRSVSWYQQTPGQGLQFLFEYFSETQRNKGNFPGRFSGRQFSNSRSEMNVSTLELGDSALYLCASSWQTGDDYGYTFGSGTRLTVV.

The gene calls are TRBV6-5 and TRBJ1-5; tentatively, D is TRBD1 (6 bases). The CDR3 contains 12 residues. Trimming took off 10 bases at V and 2 bases at J, with 9 bases between the two ends. Germline assignment: CDR1 MNHEY and CDR2 SVGAGI. The CDR3: CATRQGNQPQHF. The CDR3 bases are TGTGCCACCCGACAGGGCAATCAGCCCCAGCATTTT.

The chain recombines TRBV13 with TRBJ2-7; 11 nucleotides match TRBD1. Germline trimming cut 5 bases from V and 6 bases from J; bases unmatched to any gene: 6. Germline V gives CDR1 PRHDT, CDR2 FYEKMQ (reference sequence). This CDR3 has 14 amino acids. CDR3 nucleotide sequence: TGTGCCAGCAGCCGGGGACAGGGGGGTCCCGAGCAGTACTTC. This sequence encodes CASSRGQGGPEQYF.

J is TRBJ1-6 and V is TRBV5-6, with D perhaps TRBD1 (5 bases). CDR3 length equals 17 residues. Trimming shortened V by 5 bases and J by 7 bases, and 22 bases separated the two germline ends. Germline lookup yields CDR1 SGHDT and CDR2 YYEEEE. CDR3 amino acids: CASSLLGHYVRNSPLHF. CDR3 nucleotide sequence: TGTGCCAGCAGTCTTCTCGGACATTATGTGAGGAATTCACCCCTCCACTTT.

The chain carries TRBV11-1 and TRBJ1-5; D call uncertain. The V end was cut by 3 bases, the J end by 2 bases, with 11 bases between. In germline, CDR1 is SGHAT, CDR2 FQDESV (reference sequence). This CDR3 comprises 15 residues. CDR3 nucleotide sequence: TGTGCCAGCAGCTTGGATGGATTTGGCAATCAGCCCCAGCATTTT. It encodes CASSLDGFGNQPQHF.

The gene calls are TRBV5-6 and TRBJ2-7, with D hard to call. V lost 1 base and J lost 1, with 21 bases in between. This CDR3 is built from 18 residues. Germline V gives CDR1 SGHDT, CDR2 YYEEEE. In nucleotides, the CDR3 is TGTGCCAGCAGCTTGTATTTCCTAGTAGGCCGGAATTCCTACGAGCAGTACTTC. It encodes CASSLYFLVGRNSYEQYF.

V gene TRBV5-1 combines with J gene TRBJ1-5; D unclear. Germline V lookup: CDR1 SGHRS, CDR2 YFSETQ. CDR3 size: 15 residues. Trimming left V 0 bases short and J 0 bases short, with 7 bases between. CDR3 in amino acids: CASSLDGDSNQPQHF. The CDR3 nucleotides are TGCGCCAGCAGCTTGGATGGGGATAGCAATCAGCCCCAGCATTTT.

This chain joins TRBV6-6 and TRBJ2-5, with D unclear. The CDR3 length is 11 residues. In germline, CDR1 is MNHNY, CDR2 SVGAGI (reference sequence). Deletions cut 6 bases from V and 5 bases from J, with 7 bases between. CDR3 nucleotide sequence: TGTGCCAGCAGCCCCGGGGAGACCCAGTACTTC. It is translated as CASSPGETQYF.

The gene calls are TRBV7-2 and TRBJ1-6; 12 nucleotides align to TRBD1. CDR1 SGHTA and CDR2 FQGNSA come from the germline V gene. The junction had 5 bases not matched to a gene; V was cut back by 1 base and J by 10 bases. The CDR3 totals 16 residues. The CDR3 coding sequence is TGTGCCAGCAGCTTAGGGGGGGGGACAGGGGGCTCACCCCTCCACTTT. It translates to CASSLGGGTGGSPLHF.

The V call is TRBV15, the J call TRBJ1-4, with 11 bases matching TRBD1. This CDR3 has 15 residues. With 2 bases clipped from V and 8 bases from J, the junction kept 4 bases outside the gene matches. The germline V gene has CDR1 LNHNV and CDR2 YYDKDF (reference sequence). CDR3 nucleotide sequence: TGTGCCACCAGCAGAACGGGACAGGGGGGGGAAAAACTGTTTTTT. This gives the protein CATSRTGQGGEKLFF. Combining the CDR3 with reference TRBV15 and TRBJ1-4 gives the whole variable domain DAMVIQNPRYQVTQFGKPVTLSCSQTLNHNVMYWYQQKSSQAPKLLFHYYDKDFNNEADTPDNFQSRRPNTSFCFLDIRSPGLGDTAMYLCATSRTGQGGEKLFFGSGTQLSVL.

The rearrangement joins TRBV19 to TRBJ1-1; no clear D gene. V shed 6 bases and J shed 9 bases, with 20 bases lying between them. Germline assignment: CDR1 LNHDA and CDR2 SQIVND (reference sequence). The CDR3 has 14 amino acids. The CDR3 nucleotides read TGTGCCAGTAGCGAAATAGGCCGGGAAACCAAAGCTTTCTTT. Protein: CASSEIGRETKAFF. Looking up the rest from reference TRBV19 and TRBJ1-1 gives the full variable domain: DGGITQSPKYLFRKEGQNVTLSCEQNLNHDAMYWYRQDPGQGLRLIYYSQIVNDFQKGDIAEGYSVSREKKESFPLTVTSAQKNPTAFYLCASSEIGRETKAFFGQGTRLTVV.

The V gene is TRBV18, the J gene TRBJ1-6; D is unclear. This CDR3 is 13 amino acids long. Trimming stripped 3 bases from V and 11 bases from J, with 11 bases between. CDR1 and CDR2 (germline): KGHSH, LQKENI. The CDR3 sequence is CASSPDGLPPLHF. The CDR3 DNA reads as TGTGCCAGCTCACCGGACGGGCTCCCACCCCTCCACTTT.

The rearrangement joins TRBV25-1 to TRBJ1-1; D not resolved. Germline V gene data show CDR1 as MGHDK and CDR2 as SYGVNS. The length of the CDR3 is 14 residues. With 0 bases removed from V and 7 bases from J, the gap between germline ends came to 12 bases. CDR3 nucleotide sequence: TGTGCCAGCAGTGAATATTGGCAGGAAGGTGAAGCTTTCTTT. Translation: CASSEYWQEGEAFF.